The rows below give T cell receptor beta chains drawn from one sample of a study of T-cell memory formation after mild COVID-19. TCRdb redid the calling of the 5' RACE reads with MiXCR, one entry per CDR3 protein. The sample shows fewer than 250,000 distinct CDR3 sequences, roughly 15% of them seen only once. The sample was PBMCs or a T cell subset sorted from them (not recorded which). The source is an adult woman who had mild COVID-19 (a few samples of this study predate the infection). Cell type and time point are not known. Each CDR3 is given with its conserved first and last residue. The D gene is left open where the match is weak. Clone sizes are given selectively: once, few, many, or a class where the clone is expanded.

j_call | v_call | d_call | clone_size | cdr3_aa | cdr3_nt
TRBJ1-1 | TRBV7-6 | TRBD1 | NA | CASSGYRGTEAFF | TGTGCCAGCAGCGGCTACAGGGGCACTGAAGCTTTCTTT
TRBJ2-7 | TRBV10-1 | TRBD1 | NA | CASSESRDRGQREQYF | TGCGCCAGCAGTGAGTCGAGGGACAGGGGGCAACGCGAGCAGTACTTC
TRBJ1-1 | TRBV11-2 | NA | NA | CASSPVQGNTEAFF | TGTGCCAGCAGCCCTGTTCAGGGGAACACTGAAGCTTTCTTT
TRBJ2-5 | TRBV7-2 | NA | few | CASSLGGVAVETQYF | TGTGCCAGCAGCTTAGGCGGGGTCGCGGTTGAGACCCAGTACTTC
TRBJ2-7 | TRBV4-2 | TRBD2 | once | CASSHIRASGGPGYEQYF | TGTGCCAGCAGCCACATCCGAGCTAGCGGGGGGCCAGGGTACGAGCAGTACTTC
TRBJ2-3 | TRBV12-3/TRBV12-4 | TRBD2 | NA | CASSPNLGAGGPDTQYF | TGTGCCAGCAGTCCCAATCTGGGAGCGGGGGGACCAGATACGCAGTATTTT
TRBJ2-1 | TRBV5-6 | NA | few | CASSSAGHRNEQFF | TGTGCCAGCAGCTCCGCGGGACACCGAAATGAGCAGTTCTTC
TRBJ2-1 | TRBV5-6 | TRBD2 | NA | CAPRASGAGCSYNEQFF | TGTGCCCCCCGAGCTAGCGGGGCCGGTTGCTCCTACAATGAGCAGTTCTTC
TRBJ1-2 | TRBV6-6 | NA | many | CASSLTDNYGYTF | TGTGCCAGCAGTCTGACAGACAACTATGGCTACACCTTC
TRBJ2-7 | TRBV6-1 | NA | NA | CASFSQGGAYEQYF | TGTGCCAGCTTCAGTCAGGGGGGCGCCTACGAGCAGTACTTC
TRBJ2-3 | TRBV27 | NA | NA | CASRSDTQYF | TGTGCCAGCAGGTCAGATACGCAGTATTTT
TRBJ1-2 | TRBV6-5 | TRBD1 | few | CASSKGAGGYTF | TGTGCCAGCAGCAAGGGGGCAGGGGGCTACACCTTC
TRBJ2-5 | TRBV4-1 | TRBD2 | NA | CASSQDGGTSGGARETQYF | TGCGCCAGCAGCCAAGATGGGGGAACTAGCGGGGGGGCCAGAGAGACCCAGTACTTC
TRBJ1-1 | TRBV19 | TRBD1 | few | CASSTTGGGTEAFF | TGTGCCAGTAGTACCACAGGGGGTGGCACTGAAGCTTTCTTT
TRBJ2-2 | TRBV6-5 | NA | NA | CASSPDGVTGELFF | TGTGCCAGCAGCCCCGACGGGGTCACCGGGGAGCTGTTTTTT
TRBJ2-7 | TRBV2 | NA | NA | CASTLDRRNGNEQYF | TGTGCCAGCACCCTCGACAGGAGGAACGGTAACGAGCAGTACTTC
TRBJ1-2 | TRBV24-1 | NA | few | CATSPGGGGGYTF | TGTGCCACCAGCCCTGGGGGGGGCGGTGGCTACACCTTC
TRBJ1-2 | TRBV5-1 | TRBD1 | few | CASSFTTGTVYGYTF | TGCGCCAGCAGCTTCACCACCGGGACAGTCTATGGCTACACCTTC
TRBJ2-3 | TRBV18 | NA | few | CASSPIASLSTDTQYF | TGTGCCAGCTCACCAATCGCTAGCCTGAGCACAGATACGCAGTATTTT
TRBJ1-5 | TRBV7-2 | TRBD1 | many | CASSFQTGTLNQPQHF | TGTGCCAGCAGCTTCCAGACAGGGACACTCAATCAGCCCCAGCATTTT
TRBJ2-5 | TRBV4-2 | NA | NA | CASSQSPGQIGRETQYF | TGTGCCAGCAGCCAATCTCCCGGACAGATCGGACGGGAGACCCAGTACTTC
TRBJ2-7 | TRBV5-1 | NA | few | CASSWEAGADYEQYF | TGCGCCAGCAGCTGGGAGGCGGGGGCGGATTACGAGCAGTACTTC
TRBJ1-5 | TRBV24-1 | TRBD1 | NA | CATSEPGGFDQPQHF | TGTGCCACCAGTGAGCCAGGGGGCTTTGATCAGCCCCAGCATTTT
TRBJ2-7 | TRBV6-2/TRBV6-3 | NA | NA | CASSGLVTTWEQYF | TGTGCCAGCAGTGGCCTGGTGACTACTTGGGAGCAGTACTTC
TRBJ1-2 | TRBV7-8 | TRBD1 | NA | CASSIRQGFGYGYTF | TGTGCCAGCAGCATCCGACAGGGCTTTGGCTATGGCTACACCTTC
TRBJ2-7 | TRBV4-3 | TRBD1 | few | CASSPSPGQGSYEQYF | TGCGCCAGCAGCCCATCCCCGGGACAGGGGTCCTACGAGCAGTACTTC
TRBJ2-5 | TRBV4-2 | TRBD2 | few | CASSQVASGPVETQYF | TGTGCCAGCAGCCAAGTGGCTAGCGGGCCAGTGGAGACCCAGTACTTC
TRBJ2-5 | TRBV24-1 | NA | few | CATSDQGETQYF | TGTGCCACCAGTGATCAGGGGGAGACCCAGTACTTC
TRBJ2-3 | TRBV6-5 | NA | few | CASRAASGTDTQYF | TGTGCCAGCAGGGCAGCGAGTGGCACAGATACGCAGTATTTT
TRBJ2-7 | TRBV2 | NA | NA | CASNSIRESPFYEQYF | TGTGCCAGCAATTCAATCCGGGAGAGTCCCTTTTACGAGCAGTACTTC
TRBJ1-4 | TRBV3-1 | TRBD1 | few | CASSQGQGTGKLFF | TGTGCCAGCAGCCAAGGACAGGGTACGGGAAAACTGTTTTTT
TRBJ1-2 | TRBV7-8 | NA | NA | CASSLGAVGVSYGYTF | TGTGCCAGCAGCTTAGGGGCCGTAGGGGTTAGCTATGGCTACACCTTC
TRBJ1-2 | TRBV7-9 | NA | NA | CASSLKQGPGYGYTF | TGTGCCAGCAGCTTAAAACAGGGACCCGGCTATGGCTACACCTTC
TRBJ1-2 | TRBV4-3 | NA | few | CASSQVGQGGNYGYTF | TGCGCCAGCAGCCAAGTGGGGCAGGGAGGAAACTATGGCTACACCTTC
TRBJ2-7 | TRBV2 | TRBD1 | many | CASREQGGPYEQYF | TGTGCCAGCAGAGAACAGGGGGGCCCCTACGAGCAGTACTTC
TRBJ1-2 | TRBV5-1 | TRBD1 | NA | CASSGDSIYGYTF | TGCGCCAGCAGCGGGGACAGCATCTATGGCTACACCTTC
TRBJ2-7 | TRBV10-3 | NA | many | CAISAGSTYEQYF | TGTGCCATCAGTGCCGGGAGCACCTACGAGCAGTACTTC
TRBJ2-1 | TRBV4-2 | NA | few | CASSQDMSIRAWGNEQFF | TGTGCCAGCAGCCAAGATATGTCGATAAGAGCCTGGGGCAATGAGCAGTTCTTC
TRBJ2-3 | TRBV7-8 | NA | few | CASSLPSGTLGGTDTQYF | TGTGCCAGCAGCTTACCCTCGGGGACTTTGGGGGGCACAGATACGCAGTATTTT
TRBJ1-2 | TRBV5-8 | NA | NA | CASSLQVLNGYTF | TGTGCCAGCAGCTTGCAGGTCCTCAATGGCTACACCTTC
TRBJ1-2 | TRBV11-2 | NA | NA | CASSLVSGSGYGYTF | TGTGCCAGCAGCTTAGTATCGGGGTCCGGGTATGGCTACACCTTC
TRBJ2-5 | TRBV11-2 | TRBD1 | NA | CASSMTGGAQTQYF | TGTGCCAGCAGCATGACAGGGGGCGCACAGACCCAGTACTTC
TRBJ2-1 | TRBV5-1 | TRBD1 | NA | CASSLVDRANEQFF | TGCGCCAGCAGCTTGGTGGACAGGGCCAATGAGCAGTTCTTC
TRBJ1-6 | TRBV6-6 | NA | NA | CASSSWTANNSPLHF | TGTGCCAGCAGTTCCTGGACGGCCAATAATTCACCCCTCCACTTT
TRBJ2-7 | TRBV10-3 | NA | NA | CAIGLAKPSYEQYF | TGTGCCATCGGTTTGGCCAAACCCTCCTACGAGCAGTACTTC
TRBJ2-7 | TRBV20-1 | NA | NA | CSAPDGGQSRQYF | TGCAGTGCCCCAGACGGGGGGCAGTCAAGGCAGTACTTC
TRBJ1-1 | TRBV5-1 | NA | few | CASSLEGSRSTEAFF | TGCGCCAGCAGCTTGGAGGGAAGTCGATCCACTGAAGCTTTCTTT
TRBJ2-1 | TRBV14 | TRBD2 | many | CASSPYSGAYSYNEQFF | TGTGCCAGCAGCCCGTATAGCGGGGCCTACTCCTACAATGAGCAGTTCTTC
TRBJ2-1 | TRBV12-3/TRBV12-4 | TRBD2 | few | CASSKAGPYNEQFF | TGTGCCAGCAGCAAAGCGGGACCCTACAATGAGCAGTTCTTC
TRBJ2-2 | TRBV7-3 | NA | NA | CASSLGTVALSGELFF | TGTGCCAGCAGCTTGGGGACTGTAGCGCTCAGCGGGGAGCTGTTTTTT
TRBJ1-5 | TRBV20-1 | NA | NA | CSAWRGGAQHF | TGCAGTGCGTGGAGGGGCGGCGCCCAGCATTTT
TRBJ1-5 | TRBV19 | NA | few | CASVRGPLGNQPQHF | TGTGCCAGTGTTAGGGGTCCGCTGGGCAATCAGCCCCAGCATTTT
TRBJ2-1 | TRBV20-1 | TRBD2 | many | CSASAASGRARDEQFF | TGCAGTGCTAGTGCTGCTAGCGGGAGGGCCAGGGATGAGCAGTTCTTC
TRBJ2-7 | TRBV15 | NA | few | CATSARRTINYEQYF | TGTGCCACCAGCGCCCGACGGACTATCAACTACGAGCAGTACTTC